A single sample is the source of the 21 T cell receptor beta chains below, sequenced in a study of graft-versus-host responses after intestinal transplantation. The table came from immunoSEQ multiplex PCR; TCRdb's copy has only in-frame clones and leaves some out. The data contain some 80,000 clones, roughly 90% of them singletons. No antigens are known for them. The starting material was unstimulated CD8+ T cells sorted from spleen or lymph node cells, obtained before transplant. Every receptor here comes from a human donor who was the organ donor for an intestinal transplant.

The chain uses TRBV7-9 and TRBJ2-7; D is unresolved. V lost 5 bases and J lost 6, with 14 bases in between. Germline V gene data show CDR1 as SEHNR and CDR2 as FQNEAQ (reference sequence). CDR3 length: 13 amino acids. CDR3 coding DNA: TGTGCCAGCAGCCCCGATGGTGTCCGCGAGCAGTACTTC. It translates to CASSPDGVREQYF.

V and J are TRBV6-5 and TRBJ2-5; unclear D gene. The CDR3 length is 13 residues. From germline, CDR1 is MNHEY and CDR2 SVGAGI. The V end lost 6 bases, the J end lost 2 bases, and 10 bases lay between the germline ends. CDR3 region: CASSTLGQETQYF. In nucleotides, the CDR3 is TGTGCCAGCAGCACCCTAGGGCAAGAGACCCAGTACTTC.

The V and J genes are TRBV6-5 and TRBJ2-3; the match to TRBD2 covers 7 bases. From germline, CDR1 is MNHEY and CDR2 SVGAGI. Germline trimming cut 4 bases from V and 3 bases from J; bases unmatched to any gene: 10. This CDR3 has 16 amino acids. CDR3 DNA: TGTGCCAGCAGTTCTAATGGTCCTAGCGGAACAGATACGCAGTATTTT. This sequence encodes CASSSNGPSGTDTQYF.

The chain carries TRBV5-1 and TRBJ2-7; 7 bases are shared with TRBD1. V dropped 4 bases and J dropped 0; count of bases not matched to a gene: 4. Germline CDR1 SGHRS, CDR2 YFSETQ. This CDR3 has 14 amino acids. The chain's CDR3 is CASSVTGSSYEQYF. CDR3 DNA: TGCGCCAGCAGCGTGACAGGGAGCTCCTACGAGCAGTACTTC.

For this clone: Its ends do not fully match the called genes, so a read error is possible. The chain uses TRBV7-7 and TRBJ2-5, with 9 bases matching TRBD2. Germline CDR1 reads SSHAT; CDR2 reads FNYEAQ (reference sequence). The CDR3 spans 15 residues. The CDR3 here is CASSFGLAGLETQYF. The CDR3 region has the DNA TGTGCTAGCAGCTTTGGGCTAGCGGGACTAGAGACCCAGTACTTC.

The CDR3 sequence: CASSLDYEQYF. DNA for the CDR3: TGTGCCAGCAGTCTCGATTACGAGCAGTACTTC. The chain recombines TRBV2 with TRBJ2-5; unclear D gene. The better agreement between TRBJ2-7 and the DNA end casts doubt on the J call. The germline CDR1 and CDR2 sequences are SNHLY and FYNNEI. The CDR3 is 11 residues long.

The chain is built from TRBV2 and TRBJ1-2, with 8 bases lining up with TRBD1. CDR1 and CDR2 from the germline V gene are SNHLY and FYNNEI. The CDR3 consists of 14 residues. Trimming at V came to 6 bases and at J to 5 bases, leaving 8 bases not matched to a gene. CDR3 residues: CASSGTGGIYGYTF. The CDR3 DNA reads TGTGCCAGCAGCGGGACAGGCGGAATATATGGCTACACCTTC.

V usage is TRBV7-2 and J usage is TRBJ2-1; tentatively, D is TRBD2 (5 bases). The CDR3 sequence is 15 residues long. The V end was cut by 2 bases, the J end by 6 bases, with 14 bases between. Germline V lookup: CDR1 SGHTA, CDR2 FQGNSA. CDR3 nucleotides: TGTGCCAGCAGCTTATCTACCCGGGATCTCAATGAGCAGTTCTTC. The encoded protein is CASSLSTRDLNEQFF.

V is TRBV4-1 and J is TRBJ1-6; D gene ambiguous. Trimming took 0 bases from V and 0 from J, leaving 6 bases between them. There are 16 residues in the CDR3. The V gene's germline CDR1 is MGHRA and CDR2 YSYEKL. The CDR3 bases are TGCGCCAGCAGCCAAGAACCGAGCTCCTATAATTCACCCCTCCACTTT. Protein sequence: CASSQEPSSYNSPLHF.

The chain is built from TRBV5-6 and TRBJ1-2; no clear D gene. This CDR3 comprises 14 residues. The V end lost 0 bases, the J end lost 3 bases, and 9 bases lay between the germline ends. CDR1 is SGHDT, CDR2 YYEEEE, per germline. The CDR3 sequence is CASSLGQKHYGYTF. In nucleotides, the CDR3 is TGTGCCAGCAGCTTGGGGCAGAAACACTATGGCTACACCTTC.

The chain combines TRBV19 with TRBJ1-2, with a tentative D call TRBD1 (5 bases). V dropped 9 bases and J dropped 5 bases, with 16 bases sitting between them. The CDR3 totals 13 residues. Per the germline V gene, CDR1 is LNHDA and CDR2 is SQIVND (reference sequence). CDR3 in DNA: TGTGCCAGCCTGGCGGGGGTTAATTATGGCTACACCTTC. Its protein product is CASLAGVNYGYTF. The full variable domain, its missing parts supplied by reference TRBV19 and TRBJ1-2, is DGGITQSPKYLFRKEGQNVTLSCEQNLNHDAMYWYRQDPGQGLRLIYYSQIVNDFQKGDIAEGYSVSREKKESFPLTVTSAQKNPTAFYLCASLAGVNYGYTFGSGTRLTVV.

Only one count was recorded for this clone. The CDR3 protein is CASPRDGSVEAFF. In DNA, the CDR3 is TGTGCCAGCCCTAGGGACGGCTCGGTAGAAGCTTTCTTT. The chain couples TRBV6-1 to TRBJ1-1, with D possibly matching TRBD1 (5 bases). CDR3 length: 13 amino acids. Deletions cut 8 bases from V and 8 bases from J, with 18 bases between. Looked up from germline, CDR1 is MNHNS and CDR2 is SASEGT.

This chain links TRBV11-2 with TRBJ2-7; possible D gene TRBD2, 5 bases. V gave up 5 bases and J gave up 3 bases, with 26 bases separating them. The CDR3 consists of 18 residues. Per germline, CDR1 SGHAT and CDR2 FQNNGV. The DNA for the CDR3 is TGTGCCAGCAGCCTACAAATCTTGCCTTTCCACGGGAACTACGAGCAGTACTTC. Amino acid sequence: CASSLQILPFHGNYEQYF. The full variable domain, with the rest looked up from reference TRBV11-2 and TRBJ2-7, is EAGVAQSPRYKIIEKRQSVAFWCNPISGHATLYWYQQILGQGPKLLIQFQNNGVVDDSQLPKDRFSAERLKGVDSTLKIQPAKLEDSAVYLCASSLQILPFHGNYEQYFGPGTRLTVT.

The chain combines TRBV5-5 with TRBJ2-7; 7 bases align to TRBD1. The V segment lost 0 bases and the J segment 5 bases; nucleotides outside the gene matches: 5. Per germline, CDR1 SGHKS and CDR2 YYEKEE (reference sequence). The CDR3 covers 14 residues. The CDR3 here is CASSLVQGMNEQYF. The CDR3 nucleotides read TGTGCCAGCAGCTTGGTACAGGGGATGAACGAGCAGTACTTC.

The chain joins TRBV4-1 to TRBJ1-3, with no clear D. Deletions cut 0 bases from V and 4 bases from J, with 4 bases between. Germline V CDR1 and CDR2: MGHRA, YSYEKL. The CDR3 spans 13 residues. In DNA, the CDR3 is TGCGCCAGCAGCCAAGAATCGGGAAACACCATATATTTT. It is translated as CASSQESGNTIYF.

V gene TRBV19 combines with J gene TRBJ2-1; 9 positions agree with TRBD2. The V segment lost 3 bases and the J segment 0 bases; nucleotides outside the gene matches: 12. The CDR3 runs to 19 residues. Germline loops: CDR1 LNHDA, CDR2 SQIVND (reference sequence). The CDR3: CASSIGALAGRDSYNEQFF. The CDR3 nucleotides read TGTGCCAGTAGTATTGGAGCGCTAGCGGGAAGGGACTCCTACAATGAGCAGTTCTTC. The full variable domain, with the rest looked up from reference TRBV19 and TRBJ2-1, is DGGITQSPKYLFRKEGQNVTLSCEQNLNHDAMYWYRQDPGQGLRLIYYSQIVNDFQKGDIAEGYSVSREKKESFPLTVTSAQKNPTAFYLCASSIGALAGRDSYNEQFFGPGTRLTVL.

This chain connects TRBV14 to TRBJ1-1, with D unclear. Germline V lookup: CDR1 SGHDN, CDR2 FVKESK. The CDR3 is 13 residues long. Trimming pared 4 bases from V and 2 bases from J, leaving 8 bases between. DNA of the CDR3: TGTGCCAGCAGCCTAGCCGGAAACACTGAAGCTTTCTTT. Its translation: CASSLAGNTEAFF.

The chain has TRBV2 and TRBJ2-7; D perhaps matches TRBD1 (5 bases). Germline V lookup: CDR1 SNHLY, CDR2 FYNNEI. Trimming took off 10 bases at V and 4 bases at J, with 17 bases between the two ends. The CDR3 has 13 amino acids. CDR3 protein: CATQGVSGYEQYF. CDR3 coding DNA: TGTGCCACCCAGGGTGTATCAGGTTACGAGCAGTACTTC.

The V gene is TRBV6-1, the J gene TRBJ2-1, with D perhaps TRBD1 (5 bases). Per germline, CDR1 MNHNS and CDR2 SASEGT. V lost 1 base and J 12 bases, leaving 7 bases between the germline ends. The length of the CDR3 is 11 residues. Written as DNA, the CDR3 is TGTGCCAGCAGTGAAGGGCAGGGGCAGTTCTTC. Its protein product is CASSEGQGQFF.

The V and J genes are TRBV9 and TRBJ1-5; no firm D call. Germline assignment: CDR1 SGDLS and CDR2 YYNGEE. The V and J ends lost 0 bases and 6 bases respectively, with 7 bases between them. The CDR3 consists of 13 residues. This chain's CDR3 is CASSVAIGQPQHF. In DNA form, the CDR3 reads TGTGCCAGCAGCGTAGCGATAGGTCAGCCCCAGCATTTT.

The chain recombines TRBV20-1 with TRBJ2-7, with D perhaps matching TRBD1 or TRBD2 (5 bases each). V gave up 3 bases and J gave up 7 bases, with 10 bases separating them. Per the germline V gene, CDR1 is DFQATT and CDR2 is SNEGSKA (reference sequence). This CDR3 contains 11 residues. CDR3 in DNA: TGCAGTGCTAGTAGGGACGGGGAGCAGTACTTC. Protein: CSASRDGEQYF.